This T cell receptor beta chain was recorded in a study of blood T cell dynamics during melanoma immunotherapy. Study-wide results and caveats: The study could not tell melanoma-specific clones from general immune activation. Disease-control patients' PBMC repertoires became either more clonal or more diverse at W3.

Details on this clone: Its antigen is not identified.

Clones were read by immunoSEQ multiplex PCR, and TCRdb kept only the in-frame ones, dropping some. The sample has approximately 17,000 clones; just over 90% are singletons. This CDR3 comprises 18 residues. Looked up from germline, CDR1 is MDHEN and CDR2 is SYDVKM. The V segment lost 2 bases and the J segment 7 bases; nucleotides outside the gene matches: 18. Time point here: pre-treatment baseline. Sampling occurred pretreatment (T0) and at week 3 (W3), after cycle one of checkpoint blockade. The V call is TRBV28, the J call TRBJ2-5; 8 nucleotides line up with TRBD2. Sample: blood, taken from a patient treated with checkpoint blockade. The TCR was taken from a human donor with melanoma. This chain's CDR3 is CASSLEGPLAGGPGTQYF. CDR3 coding DNA: TGTGCCAGCAGTTTAGAGGGCCCCCTAGCGGGTGGTCCAGGGACCCAGTACTTC. The complete variable domain, with remaining parts taken from reference TRBV28 and TRBJ2-5, reads DVKVTQSSRYLVKRTGEKVFLECVQDMDHENMFWYRQDPGLGLRLIYFSYDVKMKEKGDIPEGYSVSREKKERFSLILESASTNQTSMYLCASSLEGPLAGGPGTQYFGPGTRLLVL.